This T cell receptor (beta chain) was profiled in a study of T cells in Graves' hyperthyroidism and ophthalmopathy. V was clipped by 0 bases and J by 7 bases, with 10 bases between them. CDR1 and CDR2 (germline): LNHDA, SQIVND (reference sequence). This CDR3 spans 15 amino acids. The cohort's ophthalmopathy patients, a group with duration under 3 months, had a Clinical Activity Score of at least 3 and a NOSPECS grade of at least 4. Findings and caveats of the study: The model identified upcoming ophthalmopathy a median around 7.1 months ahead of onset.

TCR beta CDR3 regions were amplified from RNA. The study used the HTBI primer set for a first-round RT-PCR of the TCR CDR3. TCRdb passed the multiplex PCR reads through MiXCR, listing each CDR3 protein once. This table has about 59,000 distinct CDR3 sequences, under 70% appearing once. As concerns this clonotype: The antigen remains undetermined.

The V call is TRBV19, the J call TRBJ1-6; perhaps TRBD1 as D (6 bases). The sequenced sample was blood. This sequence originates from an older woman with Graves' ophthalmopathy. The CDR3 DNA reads TGTGCCAGTAGTATAGACAGGGGAGGCAATTCACCCCTCCACTTT. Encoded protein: CASSIDRGGNSPLHF.